The following is a T cell receptor (beta chain) sequence with its context. Antigen unknown. The data were obtained in a study of cytomegalovirus exposure and HLA in healthy donors. Looking at the study overall: Across more than 350 genotyped donors, 65% to 90% landed in the Caucasian-associated ancestry cluster. Points from the study as a whole: Through in vitro validation, a few CMV-associated chains were shown to be specific for CMV antigens.

The germline V gene encodes CDR1 KGHSH and CDR2 LQKENI. The CDR3 is 15 residues long. Trimming removed 3 bases at V and 5 bases at J, with 17 bases between. PCR amplification relied on 60 Vbeta primers (plus 13 Jbeta primers). Measured with immunoSEQ multiplex PCR; TCRdb has only the in-frame clones, and not every one. The data contain 90,000 or so clones, about 79% of them singletons. This clonotype was sampled from a female donor in good health and CMV-seronegative. The chain is built from TRBV18 and TRBJ2-7; weak D call: TRBD2 (6 bases). Source material: PBMCs. As DNA, the CDR3 is TGTGCCAGCTCACCTCCGGGACTGCCTGCGAACGAGCAGTACTTC. Translation: CASSPPGLPANEQYF. Supplemented by reference TRBV18 and TRBJ2-7, the full variable domain reads NAGVMQNPRHLVRRRGQEARLRCSPMKGHSHVYWYRQLPEEGLKFMVYLQKENIIDESGMPKERFSAEFPKEGPSILRIQQVVRGDSAAYFCASSPPGLPANEQYFGPGTRLTVT.